This T cell receptor (beta chain) was sequenced in a study of T cell clones after liver transplantation. Overall study: Without induction therapy, subjects received standard immunosuppression until 12-24 months post-transplant.

V shed 2 bases and J 7 bases; nucleotides not matched to a gene: 19. CDR3 length: 18 amino acids. Germline CDR1 reads SGHRS; CDR2 reads YFSETQ. TCRdb's copy holds only in-frame clones and misses some; the assay was immunoSEQ multiplex PCR. The sample lists around 110,000 clones, 90% seen once, with around 0.83% in the top ten. The source is a human patient who received a liver transplant. The graft donor may be the source of some T cells. Here the sequenced sample was CD4+ T cells from blood, taken 12 months after liver transplant. V and J are TRBV5-1 and TRBJ2-7; 9 nucleotides agree with TRBD2. The CDR3 bases are TGCGCCAGCAGCTTCGACGTGGGCGGGAGGGCCTATAGTGAGGAGCAGTACTTC. Translated, it gives CASSFDVGGRAYSEEQYF.